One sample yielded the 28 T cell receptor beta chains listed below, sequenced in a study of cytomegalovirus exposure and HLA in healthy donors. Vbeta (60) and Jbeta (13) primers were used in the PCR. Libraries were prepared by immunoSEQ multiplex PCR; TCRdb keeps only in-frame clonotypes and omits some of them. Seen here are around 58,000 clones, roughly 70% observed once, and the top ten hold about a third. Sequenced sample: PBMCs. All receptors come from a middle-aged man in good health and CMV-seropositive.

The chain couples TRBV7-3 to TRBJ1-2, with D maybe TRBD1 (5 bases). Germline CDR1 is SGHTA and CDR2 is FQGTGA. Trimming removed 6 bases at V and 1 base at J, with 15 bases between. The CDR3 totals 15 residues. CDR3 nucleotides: TGTGCCAGCAGGGAGGGGAACGGAGATAACTATGGCTACACCTTC. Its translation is CASREGNGDNYGYTF.

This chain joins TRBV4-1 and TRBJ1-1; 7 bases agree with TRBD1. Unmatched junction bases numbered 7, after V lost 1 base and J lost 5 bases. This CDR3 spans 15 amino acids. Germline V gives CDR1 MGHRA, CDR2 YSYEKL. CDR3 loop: CASSQVDRAGTEAFF. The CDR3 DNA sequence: TGCGCCAGCAGCCAAGTAGACAGGGCGGGGACTGAAGCTTTCTTT.

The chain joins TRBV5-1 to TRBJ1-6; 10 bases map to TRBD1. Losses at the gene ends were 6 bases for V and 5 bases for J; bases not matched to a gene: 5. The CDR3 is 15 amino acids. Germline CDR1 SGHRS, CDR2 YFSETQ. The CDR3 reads CASTLGTGDNSPLHF. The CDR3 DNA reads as TGCGCCAGCACCCTGGGGACAGGGGATAATTCACCCCTCCACTTT.

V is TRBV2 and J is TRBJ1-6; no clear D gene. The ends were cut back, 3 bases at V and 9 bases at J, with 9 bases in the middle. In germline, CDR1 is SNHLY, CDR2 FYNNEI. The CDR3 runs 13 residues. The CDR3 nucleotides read TGTGCCAGCAGTGACAGGCCCCTTTCACCCCTCCACTTT. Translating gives CASSDRPLSPLHF.

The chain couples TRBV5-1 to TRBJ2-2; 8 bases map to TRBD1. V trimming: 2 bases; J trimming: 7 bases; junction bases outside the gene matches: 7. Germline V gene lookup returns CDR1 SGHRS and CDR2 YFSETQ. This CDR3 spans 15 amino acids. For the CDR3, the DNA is TGCGCCAGCAGCTTAAGGACAGGGCCGGACGGGGAGCTGTTTTTT. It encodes CASSLRTGPDGELFF.

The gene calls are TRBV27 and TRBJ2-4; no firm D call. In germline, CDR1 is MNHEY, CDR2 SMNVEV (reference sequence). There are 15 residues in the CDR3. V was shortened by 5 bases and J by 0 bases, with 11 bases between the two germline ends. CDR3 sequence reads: CASSTGTEAKNIQYF. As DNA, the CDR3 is TGTGCCAGCAGTACTGGTACTGAAGCCAAAAACATTCAGTACTTC.

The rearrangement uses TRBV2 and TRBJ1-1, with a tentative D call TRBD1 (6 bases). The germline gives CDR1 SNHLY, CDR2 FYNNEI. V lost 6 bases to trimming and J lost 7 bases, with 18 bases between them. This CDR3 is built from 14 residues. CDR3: CASRREKQGREAFF. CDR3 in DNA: TGTGCCAGCAGGAGAGAAAAACAGGGACGTGAAGCTTTCTTT.

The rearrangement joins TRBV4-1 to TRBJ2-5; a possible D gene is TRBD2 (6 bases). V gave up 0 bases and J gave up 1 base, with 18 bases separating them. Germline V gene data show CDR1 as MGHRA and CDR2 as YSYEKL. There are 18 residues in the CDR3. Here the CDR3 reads CASSQESPLGDSQETQYF. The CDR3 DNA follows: TGCGCCAGCAGCCAAGAATCCCCTCTCGGGGACTCCCAAGAGACCCAGTACTTC.

The CDR3 loop is CASSLDGGRNIQYF. CDR3 coding DNA: TGTGCCAGCAGCTTAGACGGCGGCCGAAACATTCAGTACTTC. This chain links TRBV7-9 with TRBJ2-4; D ambiguous. Germline loops: CDR1 SEHNR, CDR2 FQNEAQ (reference sequence). The CDR3 loop spans 14 amino acids. The V and J ends lost 1 base and 6 bases respectively, with 10 bases between them.

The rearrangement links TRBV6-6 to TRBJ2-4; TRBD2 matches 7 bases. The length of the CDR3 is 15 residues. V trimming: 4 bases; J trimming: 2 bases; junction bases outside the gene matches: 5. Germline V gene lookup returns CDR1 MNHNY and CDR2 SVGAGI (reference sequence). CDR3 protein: CASSFPGGSKNIQYF. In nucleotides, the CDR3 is TGTGCCAGCAGTTTCCCCGGGGGGTCCAAAAACATTCAGTACTTC.

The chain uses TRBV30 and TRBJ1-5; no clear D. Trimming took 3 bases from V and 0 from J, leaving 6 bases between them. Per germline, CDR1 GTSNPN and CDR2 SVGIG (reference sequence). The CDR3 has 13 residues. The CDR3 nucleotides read TGTGCCTGGAGGGCGGCTAGCAATCAGCCCCAGCATTTT. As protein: CAWRAASNQPQHF.

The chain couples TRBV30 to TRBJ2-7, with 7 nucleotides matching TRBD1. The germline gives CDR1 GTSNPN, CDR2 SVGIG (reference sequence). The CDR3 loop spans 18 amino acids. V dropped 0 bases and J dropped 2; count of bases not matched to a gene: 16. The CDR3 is CAWSVVVEGARGPYEQYF. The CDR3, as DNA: TGTGCCTGGAGTGTAGTAGTTGAGGGGGCGAGAGGTCCCTACGAGCAGTACTTC.

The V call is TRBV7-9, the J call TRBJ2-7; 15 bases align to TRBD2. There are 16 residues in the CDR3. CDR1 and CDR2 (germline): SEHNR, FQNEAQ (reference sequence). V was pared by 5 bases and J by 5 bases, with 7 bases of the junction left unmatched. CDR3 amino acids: CASSPGLAGGPDEQYF. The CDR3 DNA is TGTGCCAGCAGCCCGGGACTAGCGGGGGGTCCGGACGAGCAGTACTTC. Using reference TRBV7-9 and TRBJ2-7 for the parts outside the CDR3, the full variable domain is DTGVSQNPRHKITKRGQNVTFRCDPISEHNRLYWYRQTLGQGPEFLTYFQNEAQLEKSRLLSDRFSAERPKGSFSTLEIQRTEQGDSAMYLCASSPGLAGGPDEQYFGPGTRLTVT.

CDR3 amino acids: CASGSGLGRDSKARTDTQYF. CDR3 bases: TGTGCTAGTGGTTCGGGGCTGGGGCGGGACAGCAAGGCACGCACAGATACGCAGTATTTT. This rearrangement joins TRBV12-5 to TRBJ2-3, with a possible D match to TRBD1 (7 bases). The CDR3 spans 20 residues. Germline V gene sequence: CDR1 LGHNT, CDR2 FRNRAP. Between the trimmed V and J ends, which lost 4 bases and 1 base, there was a span of 27 bases. The entire variable domain, with the rest obtained from reference TRBV12-5 and TRBJ2-3, is as follows: DARVTQTPRHKVTEMGQEVTMRCQPILGHNTVFWYRQTMMQGLELLAYFRNRAPLDDSGMPKDRFSAEMPDATLATLKIQPSEPRDSAVYFCASGSGLGRDSKARTDTQYFGPGTRLTVL.

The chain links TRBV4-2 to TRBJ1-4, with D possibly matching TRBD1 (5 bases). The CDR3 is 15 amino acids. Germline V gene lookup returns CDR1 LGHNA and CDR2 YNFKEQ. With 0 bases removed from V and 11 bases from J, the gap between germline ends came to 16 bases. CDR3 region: CASSQDRAGRDKLFF. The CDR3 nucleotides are TGTGCCAGCAGCCAAGATCGGGCAGGGCGAGACAAACTGTTTTTT.

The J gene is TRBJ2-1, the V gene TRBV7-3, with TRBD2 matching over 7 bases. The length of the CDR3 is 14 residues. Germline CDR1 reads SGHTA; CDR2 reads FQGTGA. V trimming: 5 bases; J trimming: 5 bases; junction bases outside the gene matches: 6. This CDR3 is CASSRRDYNNEQFF. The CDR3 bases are TGTGCCAGCAGCCGCCGGGACTACAACAATGAGCAGTTCTTC.

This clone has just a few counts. The CDR3 DNA reads TGCGCCAGCAGCTTTAACCCGGGACAGAACACTGAAGCTTTCTTT. It translates to CASSFNPGQNTEAFF. The chain carries TRBV5-1 and TRBJ1-1, with D possibly matching TRBD1 (6 bases). V was clipped by 2 bases and J by 1 base, with 12 bases between them. From germline, CDR1 is SGHRS and CDR2 YFSETQ. The CDR3 extends over 15 amino acids. The full variable domain, rest sourced from reference TRBV5-1 and TRBJ1-1, is KAGVTQTPRYLIKTRGQQVTLSCSPISGHRSVSWYQQTPGQGLQFLFEYFSETQRNKGNFPGRFSGRQFSNSRSEMNVSTLELGDSALYLCASSFNPGQNTEAFFGQGTRLTVV.

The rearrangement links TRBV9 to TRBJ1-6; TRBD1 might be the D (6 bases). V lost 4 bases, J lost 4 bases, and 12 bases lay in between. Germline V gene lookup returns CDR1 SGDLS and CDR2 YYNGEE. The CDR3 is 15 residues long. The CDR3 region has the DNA TGTGCCAGCAGCTCTCCCCAGGGGTATAATTCACCCCTCCACTTT. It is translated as CASSSPQGYNSPLHF. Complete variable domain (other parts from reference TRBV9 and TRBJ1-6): DSGVTQTPKHLITATGQRVTLRCSPRSGDLSVYWYQQSLDQGLQFLIQYYNGEERAKGNILERFSAQQFPDLHSELNLSSLELGDSALYFCASSSPQGYNSPLHFGNGTRLTVT.

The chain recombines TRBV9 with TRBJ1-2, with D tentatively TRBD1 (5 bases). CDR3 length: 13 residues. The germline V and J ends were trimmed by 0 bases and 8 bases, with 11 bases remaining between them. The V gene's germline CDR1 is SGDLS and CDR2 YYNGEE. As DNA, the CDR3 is TGTGCCAGCAGCGTAGGCTCAGGGATCGGCTACACCTTC. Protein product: CASSVGSGIGYTF.

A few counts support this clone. The CDR3 reads CAWAGDSNQPQHF. DNA of the CDR3: TGTGCCTGGGCCGGGGATAGCAATCAGCCCCAGCATTTT. This chain joins TRBV30 and TRBJ1-5, with no clear D. Germline V gives CDR1 GTSNPN, CDR2 SVGIG (reference sequence). Trimming cost V 5 bases and J 0 bases, with 8 bases left between them. The CDR3 sequence is 13 residues long.

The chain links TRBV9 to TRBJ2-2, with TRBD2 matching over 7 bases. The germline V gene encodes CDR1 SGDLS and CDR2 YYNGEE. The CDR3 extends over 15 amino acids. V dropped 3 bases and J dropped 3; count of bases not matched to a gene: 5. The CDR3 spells CASSGGGIDTGELFF. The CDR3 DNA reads TGTGCCAGCAGCGGGGGGGGAATTGACACCGGGGAGCTGTTTTTT.

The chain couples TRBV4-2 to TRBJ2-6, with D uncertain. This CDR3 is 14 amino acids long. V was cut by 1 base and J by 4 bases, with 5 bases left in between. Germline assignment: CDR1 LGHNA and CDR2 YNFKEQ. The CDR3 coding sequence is TGTGCCAGCAGCCAAGCAGAAGGGGCCAACGTCCTGACTTTC. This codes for CASSQAEGANVLTF.

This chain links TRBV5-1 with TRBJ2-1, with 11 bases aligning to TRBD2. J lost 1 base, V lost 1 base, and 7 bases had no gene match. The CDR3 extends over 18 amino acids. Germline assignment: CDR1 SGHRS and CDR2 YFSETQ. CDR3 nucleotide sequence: TGCGCCAGCAGCTTGCGGCTAGCGGGGGGCCTTTCCTACAATGAGCAGTTCTTC. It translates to CASSLRLAGGLSYNEQFF.

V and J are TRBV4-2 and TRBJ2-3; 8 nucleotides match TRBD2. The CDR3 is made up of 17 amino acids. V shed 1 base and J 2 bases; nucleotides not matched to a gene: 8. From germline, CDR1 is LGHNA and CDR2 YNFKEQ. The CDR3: CASSQGASGSYTDTQYF. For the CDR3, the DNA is TGTGCCAGCAGCCAAGGGGCTAGCGGGTCGTACACAGATACGCAGTATTTT.

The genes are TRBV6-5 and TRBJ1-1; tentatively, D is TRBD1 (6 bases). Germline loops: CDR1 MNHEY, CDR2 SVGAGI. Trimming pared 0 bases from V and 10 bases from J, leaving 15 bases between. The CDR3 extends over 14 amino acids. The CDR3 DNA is TGTGCCAGCAGTTACTCCCCCGGGAGGGGGGTAGCTTTCTTT. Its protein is CASSYSPGRGVAFF.

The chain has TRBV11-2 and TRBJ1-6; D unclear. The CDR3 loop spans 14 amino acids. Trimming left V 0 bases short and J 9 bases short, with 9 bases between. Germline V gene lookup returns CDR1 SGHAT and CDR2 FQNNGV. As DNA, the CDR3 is TGTGCCAGCAGCTTAGATTGGCGGGGTTCACCCCTCCACTTT. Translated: CASSLDWRGSPLHF.

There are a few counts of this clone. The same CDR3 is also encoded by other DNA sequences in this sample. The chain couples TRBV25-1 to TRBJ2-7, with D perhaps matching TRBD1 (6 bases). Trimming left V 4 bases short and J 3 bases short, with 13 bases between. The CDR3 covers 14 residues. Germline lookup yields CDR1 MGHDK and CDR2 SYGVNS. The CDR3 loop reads CASSGRTAIYEQYF. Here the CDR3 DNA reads TGTGCCAGCAGTGGTCGGACAGCGATCTACGAGCAGTACTTC.

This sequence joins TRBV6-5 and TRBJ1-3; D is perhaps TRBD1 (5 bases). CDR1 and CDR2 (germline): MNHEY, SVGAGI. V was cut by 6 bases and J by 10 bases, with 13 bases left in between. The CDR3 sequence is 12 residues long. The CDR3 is CASRNPRGTIYF. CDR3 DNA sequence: TGTGCCAGCAGAAACCCTCGGGGGACCATATATTTT.